This record concerns one TCR beta chain sequence. Its specificity is unknown. The method was immunoSEQ multiplex PCR; TCRdb's version includes in-frame clones alone and lacks a portion of them. The sample consists of over 40,000 clones, roughly 83% of them appearing once. This record comes from a study of OX40 agonist ivuxolimab in advanced cancers. In the study overall: Dose-escalation subjects each had hepatocellular carcinoma, melanoma, renal cell or head and neck cancer.

The study, taken as a whole, reports: Circulating CD4+ and CD8+ T cells showed clonal expansion by week 6 at 0.1 to 3.0 mg/kg.

The CDR3 consists of 17 residues. Per germline, CDR1 SGHTA and CDR2 FQGNSA. After removal of 2 bases from V and 0 bases from J, the junction contained 7 bases not matched to a gene. The specimen comprised CD4+ or CD8+ T cells sorted from blood, sampled in a trial of the OX40 agonist ivuxolimab. This clonotype was sampled from an adult with an advanced solid tumor such as melanoma, head and neck, liver or kidney cancer. The chain couples TRBV7-2 to TRBJ1-5, with 7 positions matching TRBD1. CDR3 bases: TGTGCCAGCAGCTTATCCAGGGGGGGTTTTAGCAATCAGCCCCAGCATTTT. Translation: CASSLSRGGFSNQPQHF. The full variable domain, completed using reference TRBV7-2 and TRBJ1-5, is GAGVSQSPSNKVTEKGKDVELRCDPISGHTALYWYRQSLGQGLEFLIYFQGNSAPDKSGLPSDRFSAERTGGSVSTLTIQRTQQEDSAVYLCASSLSRGGFSNQPQHFGDGTRLSIL.